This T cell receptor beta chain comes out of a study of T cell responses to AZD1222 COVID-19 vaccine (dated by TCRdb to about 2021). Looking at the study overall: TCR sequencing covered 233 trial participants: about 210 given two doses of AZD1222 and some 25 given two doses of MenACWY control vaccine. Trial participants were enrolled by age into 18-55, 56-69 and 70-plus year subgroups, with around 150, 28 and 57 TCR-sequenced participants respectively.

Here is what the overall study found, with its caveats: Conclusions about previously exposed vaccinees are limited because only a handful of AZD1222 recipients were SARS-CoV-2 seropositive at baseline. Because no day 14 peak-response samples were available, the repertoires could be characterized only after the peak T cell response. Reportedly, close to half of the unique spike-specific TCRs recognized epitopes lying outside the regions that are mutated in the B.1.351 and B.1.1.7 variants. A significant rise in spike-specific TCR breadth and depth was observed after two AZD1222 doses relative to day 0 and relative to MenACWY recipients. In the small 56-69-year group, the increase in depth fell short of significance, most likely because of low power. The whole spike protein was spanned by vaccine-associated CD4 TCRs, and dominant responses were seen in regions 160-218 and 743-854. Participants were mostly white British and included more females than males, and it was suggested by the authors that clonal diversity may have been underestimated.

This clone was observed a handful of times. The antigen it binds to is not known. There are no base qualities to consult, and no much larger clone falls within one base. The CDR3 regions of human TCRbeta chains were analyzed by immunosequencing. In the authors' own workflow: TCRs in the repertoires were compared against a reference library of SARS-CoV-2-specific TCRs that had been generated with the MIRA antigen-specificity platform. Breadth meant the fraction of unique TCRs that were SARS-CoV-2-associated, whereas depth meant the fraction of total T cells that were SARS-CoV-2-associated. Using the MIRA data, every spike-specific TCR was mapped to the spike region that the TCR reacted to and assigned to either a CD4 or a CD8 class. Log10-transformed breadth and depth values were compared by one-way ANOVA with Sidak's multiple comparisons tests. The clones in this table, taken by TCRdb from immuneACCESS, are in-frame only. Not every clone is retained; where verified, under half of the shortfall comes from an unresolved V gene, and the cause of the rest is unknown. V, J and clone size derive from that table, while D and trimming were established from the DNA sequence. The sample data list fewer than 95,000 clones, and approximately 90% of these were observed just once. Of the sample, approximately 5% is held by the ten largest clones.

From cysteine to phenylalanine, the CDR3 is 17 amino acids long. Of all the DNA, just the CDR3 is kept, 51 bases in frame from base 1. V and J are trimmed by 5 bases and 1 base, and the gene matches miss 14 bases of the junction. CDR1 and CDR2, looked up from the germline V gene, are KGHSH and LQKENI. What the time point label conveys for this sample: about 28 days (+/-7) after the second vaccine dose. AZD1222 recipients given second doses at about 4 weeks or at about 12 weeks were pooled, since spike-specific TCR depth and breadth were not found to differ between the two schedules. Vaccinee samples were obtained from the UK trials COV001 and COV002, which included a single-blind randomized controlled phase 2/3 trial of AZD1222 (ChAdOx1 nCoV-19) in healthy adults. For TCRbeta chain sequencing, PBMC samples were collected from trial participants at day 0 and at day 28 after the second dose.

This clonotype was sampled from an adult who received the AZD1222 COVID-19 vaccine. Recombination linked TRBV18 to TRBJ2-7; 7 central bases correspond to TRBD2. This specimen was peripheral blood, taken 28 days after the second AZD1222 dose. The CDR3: CASSATGGIGGSYEQYF. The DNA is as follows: TGTGCCAGCTCAGCCACCGGTGGAATCGGGGGGTCCTACGAGCAGTACTTC. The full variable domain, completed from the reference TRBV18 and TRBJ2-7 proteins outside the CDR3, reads NAGVMQNPRHLVRRRGQEARLRCSPMKGHSHVYWYRQLPEEGLKFMVYLQKENIIDESGMPKERFSAEFPKEGPSILRIQQVVRGDSAAYFCASSATGGIGGSYEQYFGPGTRLTVT.